The 2 T cell receptor beta chains below come from one sample, sequenced in a study of blood T cell repertoires in COVID-19. Some clones are missing from TCRdb's copy, which holds only in-frame ones; the method was immunoSEQ multiplex PCR. The sample holds 90,000 to 130,000 clones, about two thirds seen once. The sequenced sample was peripheral blood. These receptors were collected from a woman in her thirties or forties with acute or convalescent COVID-19.

The chain employs TRBV3-1 (or the pseudogene TRBV3-2) and TRBJ2-1; 12 bases agree with TRBD2. J was trimmed by 9 bases and V by 4 bases; bases with no gene match: 7. The germline V gene encodes CDR1 LGHDT and CDR2 YNNKEL (reference sequence). The CDR3 runs to 15 residues. This CDR3 reads CASSPPSGGAREQFF. CDR3 bases: TGTGCCAGCAGCCCCCCTAGCGGGGGGGCTCGTGAGCAGTTCTTC.

The V gene is TRBV7-9, the J gene TRBJ1-4; maybe TRBD1 (6 bases). V shed 3 bases and J shed 7 bases, with 21 bases lying between them. CDR1 and CDR2 (germline): SEHNR, FQNEAQ (reference sequence). The CDR3 runs to 17 residues. The CDR3 nucleotides read TGTGCCAGCAGCTTCCAAATGACAGCCGTAGGGGGTGAAAAACTGTTTTTT. As protein: CASSFQMTAVGGEKLFF.